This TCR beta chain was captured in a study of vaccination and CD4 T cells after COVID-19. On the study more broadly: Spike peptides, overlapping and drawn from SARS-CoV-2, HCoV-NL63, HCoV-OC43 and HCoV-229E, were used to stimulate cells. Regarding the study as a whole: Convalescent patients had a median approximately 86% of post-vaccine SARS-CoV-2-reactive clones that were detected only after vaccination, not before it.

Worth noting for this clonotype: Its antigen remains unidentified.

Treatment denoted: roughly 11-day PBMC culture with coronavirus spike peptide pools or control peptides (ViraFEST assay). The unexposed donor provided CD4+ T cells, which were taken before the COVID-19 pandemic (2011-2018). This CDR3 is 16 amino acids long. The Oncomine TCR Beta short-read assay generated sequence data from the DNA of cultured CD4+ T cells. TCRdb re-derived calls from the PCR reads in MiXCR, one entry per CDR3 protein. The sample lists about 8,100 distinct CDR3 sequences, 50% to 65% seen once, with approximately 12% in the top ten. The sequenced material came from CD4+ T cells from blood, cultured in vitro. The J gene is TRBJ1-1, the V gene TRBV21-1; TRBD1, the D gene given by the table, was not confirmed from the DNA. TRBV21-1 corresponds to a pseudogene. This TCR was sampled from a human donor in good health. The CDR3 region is CASSILQGPKNTEAFF. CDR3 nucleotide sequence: TGTGCCAGCAGCATACTCCAGGGGCCCAAAAACACTGAAGCTTTCTTT.